This T cell receptor beta chain was found in a study of cytomegalovirus exposure and HLA in healthy donors. PCR was performed using 60 Vbeta and 13 Jbeta primers. Sequencing used immunoSEQ multiplex PCR; TCRdb keeps in-frame clones, though not all of them. The profile shows around 150,000 clones, around 72% of them singletons. Note on this clone: The antigen is undetermined.

General observations from the study: After further analysis at a later stage, 17,000 or so TCR beta sequences were associated with HLA alleles at 0.05 false discovery rate. According to an earlier analysis, most TCR beta V segments yielded productive rearrangements about 90% or about 30% of the time.

Material: PBMCs. The TCR was taken from a man between 18 and 29 years old in good health and CMV-seronegative.

CDR3 in amino acids: CASSGETQYF. CDR3 nucleotide sequence: TGCGCCAGCAGCGGCGAGACCCAGTACTTC. The chain recombines TRBV4-1 with TRBJ2-5; D remains unclear. Trimming shortened V by 5 bases and J by 5 bases, and 3 bases separated the two germline ends. Germline V gene data show CDR1 as MGHRA and CDR2 as YSYEKL. This CDR3 contains 10 residues.